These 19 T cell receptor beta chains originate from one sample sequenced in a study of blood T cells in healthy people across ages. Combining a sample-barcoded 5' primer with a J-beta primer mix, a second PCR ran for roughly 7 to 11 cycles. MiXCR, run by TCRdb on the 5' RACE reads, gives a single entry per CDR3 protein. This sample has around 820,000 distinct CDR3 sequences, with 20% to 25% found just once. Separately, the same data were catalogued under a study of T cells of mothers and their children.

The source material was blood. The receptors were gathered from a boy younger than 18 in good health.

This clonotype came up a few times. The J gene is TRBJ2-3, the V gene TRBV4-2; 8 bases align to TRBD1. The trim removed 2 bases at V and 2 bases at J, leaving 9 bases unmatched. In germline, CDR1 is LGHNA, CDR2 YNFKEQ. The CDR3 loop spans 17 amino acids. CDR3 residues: CASSQQGTGGNTDTQYF. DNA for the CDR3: TGTGCCAGCAGCCAACAAGGGACAGGAGGTAACACAGATACGCAGTATTTT.

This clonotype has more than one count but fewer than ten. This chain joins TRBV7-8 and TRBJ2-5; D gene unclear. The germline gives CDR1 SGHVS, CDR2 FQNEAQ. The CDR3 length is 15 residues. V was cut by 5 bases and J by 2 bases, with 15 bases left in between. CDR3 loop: CASSAGDILQETQYF. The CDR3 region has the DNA TGTGCCAGCAGCGCCGGTGACATTTTGCAAGAGACCCAGTACTTC.

The CDR3 spells CASSPGISYEQYF. As DNA, the CDR3 is TGTGCCAGCTCACCGGGGATTAGCTACGAGCAGTACTTC. The V call is TRBV18, the J call TRBJ2-5; D remains ambiguous. Gene TRBJ2-7 matches the end of the DNA better, so the J call may be wrong. This CDR3 has 13 amino acids. Germline lookup yields CDR1 KGHSH and CDR2 LQKENI.

The CDR3 loop is CASSNSGAGYNEQFF. CDR3 coding DNA: TGTGCCAGCAGTAATAGCGGGGCAGGTTACAATGAGCAGTTCTTC. The chain combines TRBV6-2 or TRBV6-3 with TRBJ2-1; TRBD2 agrees at 8 bases. This CDR3 comprises 15 residues. The germline V gene has CDR1 MNHEY and CDR2 SVGEGT. The trim removed 5 bases at V and 4 bases at J, leaving 7 bases unmatched.

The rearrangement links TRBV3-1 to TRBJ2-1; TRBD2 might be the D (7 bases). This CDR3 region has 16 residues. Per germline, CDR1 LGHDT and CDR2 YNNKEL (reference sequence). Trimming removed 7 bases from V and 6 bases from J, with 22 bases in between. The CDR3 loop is CASNHKRRGLGNEQFF. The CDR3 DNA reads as TGTGCCAGCAACCATAAACGGCGGGGGCTAGGCAATGAGCAGTTCTTC.

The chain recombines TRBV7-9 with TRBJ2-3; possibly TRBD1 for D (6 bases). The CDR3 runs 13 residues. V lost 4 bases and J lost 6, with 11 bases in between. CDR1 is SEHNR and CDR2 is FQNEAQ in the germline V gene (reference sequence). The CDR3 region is CASSSRQADTQYF. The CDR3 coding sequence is TGTGCCAGCAGCTCCCGACAGGCGGATACGCAGTATTTT.

The CDR3 region has the DNA TGTGCCAGCAGCTTAGTTCCCCTCGGGACTAGCGGGGCTATTGGGATGGGGACCCAGTACTTC. Translated, it gives CASSLVPLGTSGAIGMGTQYF. The chain is built from TRBV7-3 and TRBJ2-5; TRBD2 aligns across 13 bases. There are 21 residues in the CDR3. The V and J ends lost 2 bases and 7 bases, in that order; junction bases with no gene match: 22. The germline V gene encodes CDR1 SGHTA and CDR2 FQGTGA.

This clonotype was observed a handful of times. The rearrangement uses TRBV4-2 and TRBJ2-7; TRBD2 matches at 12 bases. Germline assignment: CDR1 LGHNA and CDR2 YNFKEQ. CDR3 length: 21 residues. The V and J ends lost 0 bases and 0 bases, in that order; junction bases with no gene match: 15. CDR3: CASSQESGHTSGRSSSYEQYF. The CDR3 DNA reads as TGTGCCAGCAGCCAAGAAAGTGGGCATACTAGCGGGAGGTCAAGCTCCTACGAGCAGTACTTC.

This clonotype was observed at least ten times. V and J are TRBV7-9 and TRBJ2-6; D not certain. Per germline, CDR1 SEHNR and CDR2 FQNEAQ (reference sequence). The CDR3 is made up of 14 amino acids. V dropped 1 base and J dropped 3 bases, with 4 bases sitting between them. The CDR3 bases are TGTGCCAGCAGCTTAGGAGGTGGGGCCAACGTCCTGACTTTC. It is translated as CASSLGGGANVLTF.

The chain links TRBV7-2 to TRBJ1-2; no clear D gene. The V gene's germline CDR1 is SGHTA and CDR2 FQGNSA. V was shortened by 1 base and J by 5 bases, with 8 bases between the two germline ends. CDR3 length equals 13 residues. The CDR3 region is CASSLDAGYGYTF. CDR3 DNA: TGTGCCAGCAGCTTAGACGCCGGGTATGGCTACACCTTC.

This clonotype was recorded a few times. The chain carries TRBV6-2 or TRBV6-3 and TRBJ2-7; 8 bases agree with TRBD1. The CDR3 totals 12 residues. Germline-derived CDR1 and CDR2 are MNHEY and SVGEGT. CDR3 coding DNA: TGTGCAACCCGACAGGGGACCTACGAGCAGTACTTC. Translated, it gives CATRQGTYEQYF.

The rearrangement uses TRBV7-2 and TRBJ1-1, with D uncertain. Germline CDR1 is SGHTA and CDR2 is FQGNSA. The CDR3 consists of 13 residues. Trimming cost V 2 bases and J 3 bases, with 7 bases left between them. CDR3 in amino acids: CASSLQVDTEAFF. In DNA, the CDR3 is TGTGCCAGCAGCTTACAAGTGGACACTGAAGCTTTCTTT.

DNA for the CDR3: TGCGCCAGCAGCGCGGCCAACAACGTCGAGACCCAGTACTTC. Amino acid sequence: CASSAANNVETQYF. V and J are TRBV5-1 and TRBJ2-1; D is undetermined. The end of the DNA is better explained by TRBJ2-5, so the J call may be wrong. The CDR3 is 14 amino acids. Germline V gives CDR1 SGHRS, CDR2 YFSETQ.

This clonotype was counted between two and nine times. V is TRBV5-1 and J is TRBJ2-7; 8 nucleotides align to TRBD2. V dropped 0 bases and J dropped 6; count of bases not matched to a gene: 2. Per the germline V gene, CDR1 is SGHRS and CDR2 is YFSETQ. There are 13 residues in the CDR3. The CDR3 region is CASSLVLAGEQYF. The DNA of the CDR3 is TGCGCCAGCAGCTTGGTCCTAGCGGGCGAGCAGTACTTC.

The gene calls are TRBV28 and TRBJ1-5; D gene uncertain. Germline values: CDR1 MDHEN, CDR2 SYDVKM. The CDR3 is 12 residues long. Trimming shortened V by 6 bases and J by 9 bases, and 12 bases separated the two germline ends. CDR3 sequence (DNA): TGTGCCAGCAGCCCCTTCAATGGGCCCCAGCATTTT. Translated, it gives CASSPFNGPQHF.

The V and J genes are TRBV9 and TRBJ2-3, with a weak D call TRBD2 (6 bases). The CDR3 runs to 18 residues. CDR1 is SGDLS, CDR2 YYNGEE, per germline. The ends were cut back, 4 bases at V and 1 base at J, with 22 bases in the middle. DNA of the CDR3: TGTGCCAGCAGCCCCCACGGAGGGGTATCACTAGGCACAGATACGCAGTATTTT. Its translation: CASSPHGGVSLGTDTQYF.

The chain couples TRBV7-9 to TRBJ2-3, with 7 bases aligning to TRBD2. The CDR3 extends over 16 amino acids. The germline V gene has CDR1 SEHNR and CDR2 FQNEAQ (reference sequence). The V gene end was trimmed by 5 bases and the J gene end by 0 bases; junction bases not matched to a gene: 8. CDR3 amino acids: CASSNTRDYSTDTQYF. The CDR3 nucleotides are TGTGCCAGCAGCAATACCCGGGACTATAGCACAGATACGCAGTATTTT. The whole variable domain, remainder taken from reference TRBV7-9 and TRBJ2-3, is DTGVSQNPRHKITKRGQNVTFRCDPISEHNRLYWYRQTLGQGPEFLTYFQNEAQLEKSRLLSDRFSAERPKGSFSTLEIQRTEQGDSAMYLCASSNTRDYSTDTQYFGPGTRLTVL.

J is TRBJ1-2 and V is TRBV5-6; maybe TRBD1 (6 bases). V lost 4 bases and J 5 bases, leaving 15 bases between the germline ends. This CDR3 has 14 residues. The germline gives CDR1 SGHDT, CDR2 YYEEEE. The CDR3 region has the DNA TGTGCCAGCAGCATCGAAGGGGGTTGGTATGGCTACACCTTC. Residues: CASSIEGGWYGYTF.

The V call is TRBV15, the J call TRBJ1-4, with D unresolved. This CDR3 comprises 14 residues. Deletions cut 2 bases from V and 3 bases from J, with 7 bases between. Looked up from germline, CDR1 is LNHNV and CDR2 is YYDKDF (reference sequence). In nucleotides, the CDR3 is TGTGCCACCAGCAGATACGGGGCTAATGAAAAACTGTTTTTT. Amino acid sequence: CATSRYGANEKLFF. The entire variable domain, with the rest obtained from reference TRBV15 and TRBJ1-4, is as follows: DAMVIQNPRYQVTQFGKPVTLSCSQTLNHNVMYWYQQKSSQAPKLLFHYYDKDFNNEADTPDNFQSRRPNTSFCFLDIRSPGLGDTAMYLCATSRYGANEKLFFGSGTQLSVL.